Following are 20 T cell receptor beta chains from one sample sequenced in a study of blood T cell repertoires in COVID-19 (dated by TCRdb to 2020 to 2022). The library was made by the immunoSEQ multiplex PCR assay. This immuneACCESS table, as held by TCRdb, lists in-frame sequences with V and J called but not all clones. Of the missing ones, under half trace to an unresolved V gene in checked studies; the others have no known cause. Recorded for this sample are some 390,000 clones; around 87% of them occurred a single time. The ten largest clones take up under 3% of the sample. Sequenced sample: peripheral blood. Every receptor here comes from a woman in her fifties or sixties with COVID-19, enrolled during active disease.

The chain recombines TRBV28 with TRBJ1-1; 9 bases match TRBD1. Germline V gives CDR1 MDHEN, CDR2 SYDVKM. CDR3 length equals 16 residues. The trim removed 7 bases at V and 3 bases at J, leaving 12 bases unmatched. The CDR3 region has the DNA TGTGCCAGCACGTCACAGGGGGCGCAGGGAGACACTGAAGCTTTCTTT. This sequence encodes CASTSQGAQGDTEAFF.

The CDR3 region is CASSLGGGQNPYGYTF. The CDR3 DNA follows: TGTGCCAGCAGTCTTGGAGGGGGACAGAACCCCTATGGCTACACCTTC. V is TRBV28 and J is TRBJ1-2; 7 nucleotides agree with TRBD1. From germline, CDR1 is MDHEN and CDR2 SYDVKM. V was clipped by 5 bases and J by 4 bases; unmatched bases: 13. There are 16 residues in the CDR3.

V is TRBV12-3 or TRBV12-4 and J is TRBJ1-2, with 8 bases identical to TRBD1. Trimming removed 2 bases from V and 6 bases from J; junction bases left unmatched: 2. CDR3 length equals 13 residues. CDR3 in DNA: TGTGCCAGCAGTTTAAAACAGGGGGATGGCTACACCTTC. Protein sequence: CASSLKQGDGYTF.

The chain recombines TRBV7-3 with TRBJ1-4; tentative D call: TRBD1 (5 bases). The V and J ends lost 0 bases and 7 bases respectively, with 6 bases between them. This CDR3 region has 13 residues. Germline CDR1 SGHTA, CDR2 FQGTGA. This chain's CDR3 is CASSLTGGEKLFF. The CDR3 DNA follows: TGTGCCAGCAGCTTAACGGGGGGTGAAAAACTGTTTTTT.

This sequence joins TRBV5-1 and TRBJ2-1; 11 bases match TRBD2. V dropped 4 bases and J dropped 4; count of bases not matched to a gene: 7. CDR1 SGHRS and CDR2 YFSETQ come from the germline V gene. CDR3 length: 16 amino acids. The CDR3, as DNA: TGCGCCAGCAGCGCCGAACTAGCGGGGGAGTACAATGAGCAGTTCTTC. This sequence encodes CASSAELAGEYNEQFF.

The rearrangement links TRBV6-6 to TRBJ1-2; D not resolved. The CDR3 totals 13 residues. Trimming removed 6 bases from V and 2 bases from J, with 10 bases in between. Germline CDR1 reads MNHNY; CDR2 reads SVGAGI (reference sequence). The CDR3 spells CASSPAANYGYTF. The CDR3 DNA reads as TGTGCCAGCAGCCCCGCGGCGAACTATGGCTACACCTTC.

The chain couples TRBV29-1 to TRBJ1-1; the D is unclear. The CDR3 loop spans 13 amino acids. V lost 0 bases to trimming and J lost 0 bases, with 5 bases between them. CDR1 and CDR2 (germline): SQVTM, ANQGSEA. The CDR3 bases are TGCAGCGTTGAAGAACAGATGAACACTGAAGCTTTCTTT. Its protein is CSVEEQMNTEAFF.

The chain combines TRBV5-4 with TRBJ1-2, with 7 bases matching TRBD1. V dropped 5 bases and J dropped 8; count of bases not matched to a gene: 12. Germline CDR1 reads SGHNT; CDR2 reads YYREEE (reference sequence). The CDR3 loop spans 14 amino acids. DNA for the CDR3: TGTGCCAGCAGTCCCGACAGGGCTAGGTGGGGCTACACCTTC. Residues: CASSPDRARWGYTF. Full variable domain (remainder filled in from reference TRBV5-4 and TRBJ1-2): ETGVTQSPTHLIKTRGQQVTLRCSSQSGHNTVSWYQQALGQGPQFIFQYYREEENGRGNFPPRFSGLQFPNYSSELNVNALELDDSALYLCASSPDRARWGYTFGSGTRLTVV.

The V and J genes are TRBV3-1 (or the pseudogene TRBV3-2) and TRBJ1-6, with D perhaps matching TRBD1 (6 bases). CDR3 length equals 15 residues. Per germline, CDR1 LGHDT and CDR2 YNNKEL (reference sequence). The V end was cut by 0 bases, the J end by 10 bases, with 13 bases between. The DNA of the CDR3 is TGTGCCAGCAGCCAAGATCAACAGGGTCGCTCACCCCTCCACTTT. This codes for CASSQDQQGRSPLHF.

The chain has TRBV10-2 and TRBJ2-3, with a possible D match to TRBD2 (6 bases). This CDR3 has 15 amino acids. CDR1 is WSHSY, CDR2 SAAADI, per germline. Trimming cost V 7 bases and J 6 bases, with 20 bases left between them. The CDR3 DNA sequence: TGCGCCAGCACTGGAATAGCGGTGGGGGTCGATACGCAGTATTTT. It codes for CASTGIAVGVDTQYF.

The chain carries TRBV7-2 and TRBJ1-5; 7 nucleotides align to TRBD1. This CDR3 is 16 amino acids long. J was trimmed by 0 bases and V by 1 base; bases with no gene match: 3. Looked up from germline, CDR1 is SGHTA and CDR2 is FQGNSA. CDR3 coding DNA: TGTGCCAGCAGCTTAGTTCACAGGGGTAGCAATCAGCCCCAGCATTTT. Protein: CASSLVHRGSNQPQHF.

The chain links TRBV12-5 to TRBJ1-2; 8 nucleotides match TRBD1. V shed 1 base, J shed 0 bases, and the junction held 1 base outside the gene matches. In germline, CDR1 is LGHNT, CDR2 FRNRAP. This CDR3 region has 15 residues. DNA of the CDR3: TGTGCTAGTGGTTTGGGGGACAGGTCTAACTATGGCTACACCTTC. As protein: CASGLGDRSNYGYTF.

The J gene is TRBJ2-1, the V gene TRBV5-1; 11 bases match TRBD2. V lost 4 bases and J lost 5; bases outside the gene matches: 5. This CDR3 comprises 15 residues. Germline CDR1 SGHRS, CDR2 YFSETQ. The CDR3, as DNA: TGCGCCAGCAGCAAACTAGCGGGGGATAACAATGAGCAGTTCTTC. This translates into CASSKLAGDNNEQFF.

CDR3 region: CATSTGALGEQYF. CDR3 sequence (DNA): TGTGCCACCAGCACAGGGGCCCTGGGCGAGCAGTACTTC. The V call is TRBV15, the J call TRBJ2-7, with a possible D match to TRBD1 (6 bases). This CDR3 has 13 amino acids. Germline assignment: CDR1 LNHNV and CDR2 YYDKDF (reference sequence). Trimming left V 4 bases short and J 6 bases short, with 13 bases between.

The rearrangement joins TRBV5-1 to TRBJ2-1, with D perhaps matching TRBD2 (5 bases). Per the germline V gene, CDR1 is SGHRS and CDR2 is YFSETQ. The CDR3 loop spans 13 amino acids. The V end was cut by 4 bases, the J end by 9 bases, with 14 bases between. CDR3: CASSPRGNGEQFF. The CDR3 DNA follows: TGCGCCAGCAGCCCCCGAGGGAATGGTGAGCAGTTCTTC.

A word on this clone: Different DNA sequences within this sample yield the same CDR3. The V call is TRBV6-5, the J call TRBJ2-7; 12 bases match TRBD1. Losses at the gene ends were 4 bases for V and 4 bases for J; bases not matched to a gene: 5. This CDR3 comprises 15 residues. In germline, CDR1 is MNHEY, CDR2 SVGAGI. The CDR3 sequence: CASSSPGQGAYEQYF. CDR3 in DNA: TGTGCCAGCAGTTCTCCGGGACAGGGGGCTTACGAGCAGTACTTC.

This clone was observed a few times. This sequence joins TRBV6-5 and TRBJ1-2; D is unresolved. The CDR3 spans 15 residues. Trimming left V 2 bases short and J 4 bases short, with 14 bases between. Per the germline V gene, CDR1 is MNHEY and CDR2 is SVGAGI. The chain's CDR3 is CASSYGGAILYGYTF. CDR3 bases: TGTGCCAGCAGTTACGGCGGCGCGATTCTCTATGGCTACACCTTC.

The chain links TRBV2 to TRBJ2-5, with 7 bases that match TRBD2. CDR3 length: 12 amino acids. The germline V gene encodes CDR1 SNHLY and CDR2 FYNNEI. J gave up 10 bases and V 4 bases, and 6 bases lay outside the gene matches. The CDR3 nucleotides read TGTGCCAGCAGTGGGCCTCGGGGGGACCAGTACTTC. Translated, it gives CASSGPRGDQYF.

The rearrangement uses TRBV5-1 and TRBJ2-7; D might be TRBD2 (6 bases). This CDR3 contains 15 residues. Germline CDR1 reads SGHRS; CDR2 reads YFSETQ. Trimming took 0 bases from V and 0 from J, leaving 10 bases between them. The CDR3 sequence: CASSLGGGISYEQYF. As DNA, the CDR3 is TGCGCCAGCAGCTTGGGGGGAGGCATCTCCTACGAGCAGTACTTC.

This sequence joins TRBV5-5 and TRBJ1-2; D is uncertain. Germline V gives CDR1 SGHKS, CDR2 YYEKEE (reference sequence). There are 13 residues in the CDR3. Trimming pared 1 base from V and 1 base from J, leaving 5 bases between. CDR3 DNA: TGTGCCAGCAGCTTGAACAGTAACTATGGCTACACCTTC. It specifies CASSLNSNYGYTF.